The clone carrying this TCR beta chain has only a few counts. Its matching antigen is unknown. The ends were cut back, 6 bases at V and 4 bases at J, with 18 bases in the middle. Germline V gene data show CDR1 as DFQATT and CDR2 as SNEGSKA (reference sequence). CDR3 length: 14 residues. This record comes from a study of regulatory T cells in long-lasting Graves disease. Study-level points and caveats: Persistent Graves' patients showed less TCR diversity than newly diagnosed ones.

Arm-PCR of CDR3 regions and iRepertoire HTBI primers were used to build TCR beta libraries. From the multiplex PCR reads, TCRdb called clonotypes with MiXCR, one entry per CDR3 protein. The profile shows 450,000 to 650,000 distinct CDR3 sequences, roughly a sixth of them singletons. Indicated time point: newly diagnosed GD, antithyroid drugs for less than 3 months. The TCR library used RNA extracted from PBMCs. This sample also belongs to another study, concerning T cells in Graves' hyperthyroidism and ophthalmopathy. From that study: Within blood appeared most thyroid clonotypes that had expanded above 0.001.

This sequence was found in a woman between 40 and 65 years old with Graves disease. The sequencing here drew on peripheral blood mononuclear cells (PBMCs), taken at new diagnosis, from a patient treated with antithyroid drugs. The chain carries TRBV20-1 and TRBJ1-2; D gene ambiguous. The CDR3 loop is CSAPGPTGAYGYTF. The DNA for the CDR3 is TGCAGTGCCCCCGGCCCAACCGGCGCCTATGGCTACACCTTC.